The 4 T cell receptor beta chains below were found in one sample sequenced in a study of T cell clonality in common variable immunodeficiency. The repertoire was sequenced with immunoSEQ multiplex PCR; TCRdb's copy has only in-frame clones and lacks some. Captured here are approximately 46,000 clones, none seen once; the top ten comprise approximately 5.9%. Material for sequencing was peripheral blood mononuclear cells. The receptors originated from a person between 18 and 69 years old in good health.

The table lists this clone with many counts. The read gets to within 3 residues of the CDR3 end, and the germline J gene fills in the rest. The chain links TRBV20-1 to TRBJ1-1; tentatively, D is TRBD1 (6 bases). The CDR3 extends over 14 amino acids. Trimming shortened V by 0 bases and J by 5 bases, and 13 bases separated the two germline ends. Germline-derived CDR1 and CDR2 are DFQATT and SNEGSKA (reference sequence). The sequenced CDR3 bases are TGCAGTGCTAGAGATCCCCGGGGGGCAACTGAA. The encoded protein is CSARDPRGATE. The CDR3 as a whole reads CSARDPRGATEAFF.

This clone was seen ten or more times. The read falls 3 residues short of the CDR3 end, and the missing part is taken from the germline J gene. This sequence joins TRBV7-6 and TRBJ1-6; D ambiguous. V dropped 5 bases and J dropped 0 bases, with 11 bases sitting between them. The CDR3 is 16 amino acids. In germline, CDR1 is SGHVS, CDR2 FNYEAQ. The sequenced part of the CDR3 DNA is TGTGCCAGCAGCCCCCGGTTGAGCTCCTATAATTCACCC. Protein: CASSPRLSSYNSP. In full, the CDR3 reads CASSPRLSSYNSPLHF.

This clone was seen ten or more times. The CDR3 reads CAWIKGQMNTGELFF. The sequenced part of the CDR3 DNA is TGTGCCTGGATTAAGGGGCAGATGAACACCGGGGAG. This chain uses TRBV30 with TRBJ2-2; D is possibly TRBD1 (5 bases). The read terminates 3 residues before the CDR3 end, so the remaining end is supplied by the germline J gene. Germline-derived CDR1 and CDR2 are GTSNPN and SVGIG (reference sequence). There are 15 residues in the CDR3. V gave up 4 bases and J gave up 1 base, with 13 bases separating them.

This clone showed up just a few times. The CDR3 goes on 3 residues after the read ends, and that part is filled in from the germline J gene. Distinct nucleotide sequences in the sample also encode this CDR3. This chain links TRBV18 with TRBJ2-1; 10 bases line up with TRBD2. This CDR3 comprises 16 residues. Germline trimming cut 6 bases from V and 7 bases from J; bases unmatched to any gene: 12. Per germline, CDR1 KGHSH and CDR2 LQKENI. CDR3 in amino acids: CASSPPSGGARNEQFF. CDR3 DNA (partial): TGTGCCAGCTCCCCCCCTAGCGGGGGCGCCCGTAATGAG.